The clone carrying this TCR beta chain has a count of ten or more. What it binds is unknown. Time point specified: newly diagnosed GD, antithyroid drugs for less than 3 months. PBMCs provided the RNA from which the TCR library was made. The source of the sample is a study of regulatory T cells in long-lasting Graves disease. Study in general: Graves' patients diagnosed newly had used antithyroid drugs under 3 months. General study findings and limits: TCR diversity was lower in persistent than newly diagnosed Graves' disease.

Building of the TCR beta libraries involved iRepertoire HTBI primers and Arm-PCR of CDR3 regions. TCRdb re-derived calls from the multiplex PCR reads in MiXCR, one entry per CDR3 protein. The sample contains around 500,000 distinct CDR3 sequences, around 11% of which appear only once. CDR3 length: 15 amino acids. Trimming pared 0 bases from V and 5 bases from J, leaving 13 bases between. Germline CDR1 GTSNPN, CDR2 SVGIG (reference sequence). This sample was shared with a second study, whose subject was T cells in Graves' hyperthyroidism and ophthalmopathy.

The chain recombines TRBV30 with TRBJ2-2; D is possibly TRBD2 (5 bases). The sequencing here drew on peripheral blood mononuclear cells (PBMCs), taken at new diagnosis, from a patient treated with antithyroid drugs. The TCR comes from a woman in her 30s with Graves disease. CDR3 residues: CAWSVLRPGTGELFF. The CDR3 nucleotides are TGTGCCTGGAGTGTGTTGCGGCCGGGGACCGGGGAGCTGTTTTTT.